This passage covers 30 T cell receptor beta chains from one sample sequenced in a study of blood T cell repertoires in COVID-19. Measured with immunoSEQ multiplex PCR; TCRdb has only the in-frame clones, and not every one. This sample has 110,000 to 150,000 clones, with over 75% found just once. Sequencing was performed on peripheral blood. Receptors originate from a human donor in a cohort sampled during active COVID-19.

This clone has just one count. The sample has other DNA sequences that encode this CDR3 too. V gene TRBV5-1 combines with J gene TRBJ1-5; unclear D gene. The length of the CDR3 is 13 residues. Germline CDR1 reads SGHRS; CDR2 reads YFSETQ. Trimming took off 4 bases at V and 3 bases at J, with 8 bases between the two ends. The CDR3 loop reads CASSLDLNQPQHF. The CDR3 DNA reads as TGCGCCAGCAGCCTAGACCTCAATCAGCCCCAGCATTTT.

This clone was recorded once. The V gene is TRBV2, the J gene TRBJ2-1; 8 bases map to TRBD2. This CDR3 has 13 amino acids. The V and J ends lost 4 bases and 10 bases, in that order; junction bases with no gene match: 6. Germline V gene lookup returns CDR1 SNHLY and CDR2 FYNNEI. CDR3 in amino acids: CASSAQGLEEQFF. CDR3 nucleotides: TGTGCCAGCAGTGCCCAGGGACTAGAAGAGCAGTTCTTC.

In its sample, this clone was seen a few times. V gene TRBV9 combines with J gene TRBJ2-2; D ambiguous. CDR3 length equals 14 residues. Trimming removed 0 bases from V and 7 bases from J, with 10 bases in between. Germline assignment: CDR1 SGDLS and CDR2 YYNGEE. CDR3 amino acids: CASSVVSFGGELFF. CDR3 bases: TGTGCCAGCAGCGTAGTTAGCTTCGGCGGGGAGCTGTTTTTT.

This chain uses TRBV5-1 with TRBJ2-5; 8 bases are a match to TRBD2. V gave up 0 bases and J gave up 1 base; unmatched junction bases: 2. Germline V gene lookup returns CDR1 SGHRS and CDR2 YFSETQ. The CDR3 spans 15 residues. The CDR3 DNA sequence: TGCGCCAGCAGCTTGGGCGGGGGGACCCAAGAGACCCAGTACTTC. Protein: CASSLGGGTQETQYF.

The chain links TRBV19 to TRBJ2-3; 13 bases map to TRBD2. The CDR3 has 16 amino acids. CDR1 and CDR2 (germline): LNHDA, SQIVND (reference sequence). V lost 2 bases, J lost 5 bases, and 4 bases stayed unmatched. The CDR3 nucleotides are TGTGCCAGTAGTATACGGGGACTAGCGGGACTAGATACGCAGTATTTT. Translating gives CASSIRGLAGLDTQYF.

The chain employs TRBV12-3 or TRBV12-4 and TRBJ2-1, with a tentative D call TRBD1 (6 bases). Trimming took 11 bases from V and 2 from J, leaving 13 bases between them. This CDR3 spans 13 amino acids. The CDR3 nucleotides read TGTGCCGTGGACAGTAGCCCCTACAATGAGCAGTTCTTC. It yields the protein CAVDSSPYNEQFF.

The chain carries TRBV11-1 and TRBJ1-1; tentative D call: TRBD1 (6 bases). Germline assignment: CDR1 SGHAT and CDR2 FQDESV (reference sequence). There are 15 residues in the CDR3. The V end was cut by 3 bases, the J end by 7 bases, with 18 bases between. CDR3 amino acids: CASSFQTGVKSEAFF. In DNA, the CDR3 is TGTGCCAGCAGCTTTCAGACAGGTGTCAAGAGTGAAGCTTTCTTT.

The chain carries TRBV11-1 and TRBJ2-3; D possibly corresponds to TRBD2 (7 bases). The CDR3 is 16 amino acids. V dropped 1 base and J dropped 3 bases, with 14 bases sitting between them. Germline V CDR1 and CDR2: SGHAT, FQDESV (reference sequence). The CDR3 region has the DNA TGTGCCAGCAGCTTAGAGGGGGGGGACCGAACAGATACGCAGTATTTT. Translating gives CASSLEGGDRTDTQYF. The entire variable domain, with the rest obtained from reference TRBV11-1 and TRBJ2-3, is as follows: EAEVAQSPRYKITEKSQAVAFWCDPISGHATLYWYRQILGQGPELLVQFQDESVVDDSQLPKDRFSAERLKGVDSTLKIQPAELGDSAMYLCASSLEGGDRTDTQYFGPGTRLTVL.

The genes are TRBV7-2 and TRBJ2-2; TRBD2 aligns across 7 bases. Per the germline V gene, CDR1 is SGHTA and CDR2 is FQGNSA. J gave up 3 bases and V 5 bases, and 6 bases lay outside the gene matches. The CDR3 is 15 residues long. Written as DNA, the CDR3 is TGTGCCAGCAGCCCCCGAACTAGCGACACCGGGGAGCTGTTTTTT. It specifies CASSPRTSDTGELFF.

The chain is built from TRBV5-1 and TRBJ2-5; TRBD1 is a possible D gene (6 bases). The V end was cut by 4 bases, the J end by 9 bases, with 13 bases between. CDR3 length equals 12 residues. Germline V gene lookup returns CDR1 SGHRS and CDR2 YFSETQ. CDR3 region: CASSLNRVPQYF. The CDR3, as DNA: TGCGCCAGCAGCCTTAACAGGGTCCCCCAGTACTTC.

The rearrangement uses TRBV7-9 and TRBJ2-7; no definite D call. Germline V gene sequence: CDR1 SEHNR, CDR2 FQNEAQ (reference sequence). The CDR3 runs 13 residues. V lost 4 bases and J lost 4, with 11 bases in between. The CDR3 DNA follows: TGTGCCAGCAGCTCTTCCGGGTCGTACGAGCAGTACGTC. This sequence encodes CASSSSGSYEQYV.

This clone showed up just a few times. The V call is TRBV7-9, the J call TRBJ2-1; the match to TRBD2 covers 14 bases. Trimming at V came to 5 bases and at J to 3 bases, leaving 12 bases not matched to a gene. Germline loops: CDR1 SEHNR, CDR2 FQNEAQ (reference sequence). The CDR3 totals 19 residues. The CDR3, as DNA: TGTGCCAGCAGCCTCTCGACTAGCGGGAGGGCCTTCAGCTACAATGAGCAGTTCTTC. Translating it yields CASSLSTSGRAFSYNEQFF.

CDR3 sequence reads: CASSLQGSAEAFF. The CDR3 nucleotides are TGTGCCAGCAGTCTACAGGGGAGCGCTGAAGCTTTCTTT. V gene TRBV12-3 or TRBV12-4 combines with J gene TRBJ1-1; TRBD1 aligns across 7 bases. The CDR3 length is 13 residues. V lost 5 bases and J lost 6; bases outside the gene matches: 6.

The chain joins TRBV5-5 to TRBJ1-5; D is ambiguous. From germline, CDR1 is SGHKS and CDR2 YYEKEE (reference sequence). Trimming took 3 bases from V and 0 from J, leaving 10 bases between them. The CDR3 sequence is 15 residues long. The CDR3 reads CASSSDKSSNQPQHF. CDR3 nucleotide sequence: TGTGCCAGCAGCTCCGATAAGAGTAGCAATCAGCCCCAGCATTTT. The full variable domain, rest sourced from reference TRBV5-5 and TRBJ1-5, is DAGVTQSPTHLIKTRGQQVTLRCSPISGHKSVSWYQQVLGQGPQFIFQYYEKEERGRGNFPDRFSARQFPNYSSELNVNALLLGDSALYLCASSSDKSSNQPQHFGDGTRLSIL.

CDR3 sequence (DNA): TGTGCCAGTAGTCTCCGACTAGCGGGAGGGTACATTCAGTACTTC. Translating gives CASSLRLAGGYIQYF. The chain carries TRBV19 and TRBJ2-4; 14 bases line up with TRBD2. The CDR3 spans 15 residues. The germline V gene encodes CDR1 LNHDA and CDR2 SQIVND (reference sequence). With 5 bases clipped from V and 8 bases from J, the junction kept 5 bases outside the gene matches.

The chain carries TRBV10-2 and TRBJ1-2, with a possible D match to TRBD1 (5 bases). Trimming cost V 4 bases and J 4 bases, with 10 bases left between them. Germline assignment: CDR1 WSHSY and CDR2 SAAADI. The CDR3 covers 13 residues. CDR3 in amino acids: CASSADSSYGYTF. The CDR3 DNA follows: TGCGCCAGCAGTGCCGACAGTTCCTATGGCTACACCTTC.

The chain links TRBV19 to TRBJ1-2; 7 nucleotides match TRBD1. The CDR3 length is 16 residues. V shed 6 bases and J 6 bases; nucleotides not matched to a gene: 16. Germline values: CDR1 LNHDA, CDR2 SQIVND (reference sequence). CDR3 residues: CASRSTSSGQKNGYTF. CDR3 DNA sequence: TGTGCCAGTAGATCAACCTCCTCGGGACAGAAAAATGGCTACACCTTC.

This clone was picked up one time. The genes are TRBV7-9 and TRBJ2-1, with TRBD2 matching 8 bases. CDR3 length equals 17 residues. Germline-derived CDR1 and CDR2 are SEHNR and FQNEAQ (reference sequence). Trimming cost V 1 base and J 0 bases; bases outside gene matches: 5. The chain's CDR3 is CASSLGGAGGSYNEQFF. The DNA of the CDR3 is TGTGCCAGCAGCTTAGGAGGGGCGGGGGGCTCCTACAATGAGCAGTTCTTC.

The chain carries TRBV2 and TRBJ2-2; 7 bases map to TRBD1. CDR3 length: 14 amino acids. The junction had 7 bases not matched to a gene; V was cut back by 11 bases and J by 1 base. Germline loops: CDR1 SNHLY, CDR2 FYNNEI. The CDR3 protein is CASRGRVNTGELFF. The DNA for the CDR3 is TGTGCCTCGAGGGGGCGGGTGAACACCGGGGAGCTGTTTTTT.

The sample holds a few counts of this clone. This chain uses TRBV6-5 with TRBJ2-7; no firm D call. CDR1 is MNHEY and CDR2 is SVGAGI in the germline V gene. V was shortened by 6 bases and J by 2 bases, with 11 bases between the two germline ends. This CDR3 region has 13 residues. CDR3 DNA: TGTGCCAGCAGGTATGGGCCGCCCTACGAGCAGTACTTC. Translated, it gives CASRYGPPYEQYF.

The chain employs TRBV7-2 and TRBJ2-7, with 7 bases lining up with TRBD1. J was trimmed by 2 bases and V by 1 base; bases with no gene match: 2. CDR1 and CDR2 (germline): SGHTA, FQGNSA. The CDR3 length is 14 residues. CDR3 amino acids: CASSLGDSTYEQYV. DNA of the CDR3: TGTGCCAGCAGCTTAGGGGACAGCACCTACGAGCAGTACGTC.

CDR3: CASSRGDISYEQYF. The CDR3 DNA follows: TGTGCCAGCAGCAGAGGGGACATCTCCTACGAGCAGTACTTC. The chain recombines TRBV7-2 with TRBJ2-7; TRBD1 is a possible D gene (6 bases). The CDR3 is 14 residues long. Looked up from germline, CDR1 is SGHTA and CDR2 is FQGNSA. The V end was cut by 5 bases, the J end by 0 bases, with 11 bases between.

This clone was detected once. The chain links TRBV27 to TRBJ1-6, with 8 bases identical to TRBD1. The CDR3 has 16 residues. Germline V lookup: CDR1 MNHEY, CDR2 SMNVEV (reference sequence). The J segment lost 5 bases and the V segment lost 0 bases, leaving 3 bases of the junction unmatched. Here the CDR3 reads CASSLSPTGDNSPLHF. The CDR3 DNA sequence: TGTGCCAGCAGTTTATCCCCGACAGGGGATAATTCACCCCTCCACTTT.

V is TRBV10-1 and J is TRBJ2-5, with 10 bases fitting TRBD1. This CDR3 has 16 residues. The germline gives CDR1 WNHNN, CDR2 SYGVQD (reference sequence). J gave up 3 bases and V 2 bases, and 6 bases lay outside the gene matches. CDR3 loop: CASSEPSGTGEETQYF. In DNA form, the CDR3 reads TGCGCCAGCAGTGAGCCGTCCGGGACAGGGGAAGAGACCCAGTACTTC.

This clone was observed a handful of times. At one of its ends the junction is not consistent with the germline gene, which may arise from a read error. This sequence joins TRBV12-3 or TRBV12-4 and TRBJ1-2; the match to TRBD1 covers 7 bases. The CDR3 sequence is 12 residues long. As DNA, the CDR3 is TGTGCCAGCAGGAGCACGGGACAGCAAACCTTCTTC. As protein: CASRSTGQQTFF.

This chain connects TRBV19 to TRBJ1-1, with 7 bases lining up with TRBD1. This CDR3 has 15 residues. With 7 bases clipped from V and 4 bases from J, the junction kept 12 bases outside the gene matches. The germline V gene has CDR1 LNHDA and CDR2 SQIVND (reference sequence). The CDR3 bases are TGTGCCAGTACCTCCCCAGGCGACAGGGTCACTGAAGCTTTCTTT. Translating gives CASTSPGDRVTEAFF.

The rearrangement links TRBV5-5 to TRBJ1-6; 8 bases map to TRBD1. The CDR3 is made up of 15 amino acids. The ends lost 0 bases at V and 7 bases at J; junction bases unmatched: 3. Germline CDR1 SGHKS, CDR2 YYEKEE (reference sequence). CDR3 protein: CASSLAGQGNSPLHF. For the CDR3, the DNA is TGTGCCAGCAGCTTGGCCGGACAGGGAAATTCACCCCTCCACTTT.

V gene TRBV7-6 combines with J gene TRBJ2-5; perhaps TRBD1 as D (5 bases). The germline gives CDR1 SGHVS, CDR2 FNYEAQ. The CDR3 contains 13 residues. V was clipped by 4 bases and J by 6 bases, with 12 bases between them. The CDR3 here is CASSSDNSQTQYF. DNA of the CDR3: TGTGCCAGCAGCTCGGACAATAGTCAGACCCAGTACTTC.

As concerns this clone: This same CDR3 is encoded by further DNA sequences in the sample. The rearrangement uses TRBV5-1 and TRBJ2-2; TRBD2 matches 8 bases. The CDR3 has 14 amino acids. Trimming removed 2 bases from V and 6 bases from J; junction bases left unmatched: 3. Germline V CDR1 and CDR2: SGHRS, YFSETQ. In DNA, the CDR3 is TGCGCCAGCAGCTTAGGACTAGCAGCCGGGGAGCTGTTTTTT. It translates to CASSLGLAAGELFF.

The chain recombines TRBV5-6 with TRBJ1-1; D perhaps matches TRBD1 (6 bases). From germline, CDR1 is SGHDT and CDR2 YYEEEE. V was clipped by 0 bases and J by 2 bases, with 11 bases between them. The CDR3 sequence is 15 residues long. In DNA form, the CDR3 reads TGTGCCAGCAGCTTGGGACAGGTTTCAAACACTGAAGCTTTCTTT. Its translation is CASSLGQVSNTEAFF.